This entry features one TCR beta chain sequence. This CDR3 comprises 14 residues. Germline values: CDR1 MNHNS, CDR2 SASEGT. With 6 bases removed from V and 3 bases from J, the gap between germline ends came to 12 bases. The table came from immunoSEQ multiplex PCR; TCRdb's copy has only in-frame clones and leaves some out. The sample lists about 120,000 clones; 95% to 96% were seen once. The sample is drawn from a study of cytomegalovirus exposure and HLA in healthy donors. Study as a whole: The 130 or so validation repertoires and the roughly 680 first-cohort repertoires shared a platform, a later analysis reported.

The chain carries TRBV6-1 and TRBJ1-5; TRBD1 is a possible D gene (6 bases). Material for sequencing was PBMCs. The sequence was obtained from a man younger than 30 in good health and CMV-seronegative. CDR3 sequence (DNA): TGTGCCAGCAGCCCCGGGACACTCAATCAGCCCCAGCATTTT. It is translated as CASSPGTLNQPQHF.